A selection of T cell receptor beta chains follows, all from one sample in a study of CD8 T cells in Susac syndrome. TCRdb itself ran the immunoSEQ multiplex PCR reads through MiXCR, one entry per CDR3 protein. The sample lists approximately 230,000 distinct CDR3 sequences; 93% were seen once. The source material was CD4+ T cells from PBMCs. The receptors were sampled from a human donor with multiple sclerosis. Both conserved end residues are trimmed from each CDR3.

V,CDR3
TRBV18,ASSPNLGTDTQY
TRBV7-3,ASSLTGRNQPQH
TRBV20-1,SAKHRNTEAF
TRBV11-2,ASSLDWEQF
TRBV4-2,ASSQSSGLAGGREQY
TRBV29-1,SVAPRGRPDTQY
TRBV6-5,ASSSTSGGAWNEQF
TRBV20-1,SVPGQGGEKLF
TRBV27,ASSLWQGGTEAF
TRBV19,ASSQDLMTTDSPLH
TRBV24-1,ATSPAGHYEQY
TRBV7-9,ASSRTEVIAYGYT
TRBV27,ASSRLAGAKIYEQY
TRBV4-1,ASSQAGGTSTDTQY
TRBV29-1,SVEDPRSIYGYT
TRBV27,ASRIGNTDTQY
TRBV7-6,ASSGDRYNSPLH
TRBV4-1,ASSQGAPRSYKQY
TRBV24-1,ATGALDLYGGQRKQF
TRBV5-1,ASSPLAGVDNEQF
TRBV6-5,ASSPSGEWYGYT
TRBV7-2,ASSLSTGTGYNEQF
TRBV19,ASRENSGTEQF
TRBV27,ASSTGQGARLYNEQF
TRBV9,ASSPGGYGNQPQH
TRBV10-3,AISEPRGGRGQETQY